This passage covers 32 T cell receptor beta chains from one sample sequenced in a study of control samples from healthy donors and cancer patients. Using immunoSEQ multiplex PCR, the repertoire was profiled, and TCRdb retains in-frame clones only, with some absent. The sample lists some 120,000 clones, about 93% occurring once. The sample comprised PBMCs. These receptors were taken from a man aged 45-60 years with head and neck cancer.

The gene calls are TRBV11-2 and TRBJ1-4, with a possible D match to TRBD1 (5 bases). Germline V gene sequence: CDR1 SGHAT, CDR2 FQNNGV. V was trimmed by 5 bases and J by 3 bases, leaving 13 bases between them. The CDR3 length is 15 residues. The CDR3 nucleotides read TGTGCCAGCAGCCCCCCGGGGGGGGCTAATGAAAAACTGTTTTTT. Protein sequence: CASSPPGGANEKLFF.

The V and J genes are TRBV9 and TRBJ1-2; D perhaps matches TRBD1 (6 bases). V was shortened by 2 bases and J by 1 base, with 15 bases between the two germline ends. CDR3 size: 16 residues. CDR1 and CDR2 from the germline V gene are SGDLS and YYNGEE. Here the CDR3 DNA reads TGTGCCAGCAGCGTGGGCGCCCACAGGGATAACTATGGCTACACCTTC. The encoded protein is CASSVGAHRDNYGYTF.

This chain uses TRBV30 with TRBJ1-4, with D possibly being TRBD1 (5 bases). With 0 bases removed from V and 4 bases from J, the gap between germline ends came to 12 bases. Germline V lookup: CDR1 GTSNPN, CDR2 SVGIG (reference sequence). The CDR3 length is 15 residues. The CDR3 protein is CAWSVLGGVNEKLFF. As DNA, the CDR3 is TGTGCCTGGAGTGTACTGGGGGGGGTTAATGAAAAACTGTTTTTT.

The chain uses TRBV4-3 and TRBJ2-7; D unclear. Germline V gene sequence: CDR1 LGHNA, CDR2 YSLEER. This CDR3 spans 14 amino acids. V was shortened by 0 bases and J by 0 bases, with 6 bases between the two germline ends. The CDR3 loop reads CASSQDPSSYEQYF. In DNA form, the CDR3 reads TGCGCCAGCAGCCAAGATCCTAGCTCCTACGAGCAGTACTTC.

This clone has a single count. The chain combines TRBV6-4 with TRBJ1-6, with 10 bases matching TRBD1. The CDR3 has 17 amino acids. CDR1 is MRHNA and CDR2 is SNTAGT in the germline V gene. V was clipped by 4 bases and J by 8 bases; unmatched bases: 11. The CDR3 loop is CASSVSPRGTGDSPLHF. CDR3 nucleotide sequence: TGTGCCAGCAGTGTATCCCCGAGGGGGACAGGGGATTCACCCCTCCACTTT.

This rearrangement joins TRBV28 to TRBJ2-5, with D possibly called TRBD1 or TRBD2 (6 bases each). V lost 11 bases and J lost 3, with 16 bases in between. The CDR3 spans 13 residues. Germline V lookup: CDR1 MDHEN, CDR2 SYDVKM. In DNA, the CDR3 is TGTGCCGTTGGAGGGACATACAAAGAGACCCAGTACTTC. Translated, it gives CAVGGTYKETQYF.

The V gene is TRBV5-4, the J gene TRBJ1-1, with TRBD1 identical over 10 bases. The CDR3 length is 17 residues. Losses at the gene ends were 4 bases for V and 4 bases for J; bases not matched to a gene: 13. Germline-derived CDR1 and CDR2 are SGHNT and YYREEE (reference sequence). Written as DNA, the CDR3 is TGTGCCAGCAGCCCGGGACAGGGGAATCCGGGGAGCACTGAAGCTTTCTTT. This gives the protein CASSPGQGNPGSTEAFF.

This chain joins TRBV6-5 and TRBJ2-7, with D maybe TRBD1 (5 bases). The germline V and J ends were trimmed by 3 bases and 9 bases, with 9 bases remaining between them. This CDR3 spans 11 amino acids. The germline CDR1 and CDR2 sequences are MNHEY and SVGAGI. Written as DNA, the CDR3 is TGTGCCAGCAGTTATCAGGGCTGGCAGTACTTC. Translated, it gives CASSYQGWQYF.

The gene calls are TRBV5-1 and TRBJ2-3; the D is unclear. Trimming removed 4 bases from V and 6 bases from J, with 12 bases in between. Per the germline V gene, CDR1 is SGHRS and CDR2 is YFSETQ. The CDR3 has 13 residues. As DNA, the CDR3 is TGCGCCAGCAGCGTAATAAGGACGGATACGCAGTATTTT. It translates to CASSVIRTDTQYF.

This clone was recorded once. This chain uses TRBV27 with TRBJ2-1; 9 nucleotides line up with TRBD2. CDR1 and CDR2 from the germline V gene are MNHEY and SMNVEV (reference sequence). The CDR3 runs 15 residues. The J segment lost 5 bases and the V segment lost 5 bases, leaving 7 bases of the junction unmatched. DNA of the CDR3: TGTGCCAGCAGTACCCCGACTAGCGGACACAATGAGCAGTTCTTC. Translation gives CASSTPTSGHNEQFF.

The chain combines TRBV5-6 with TRBJ1-2; weak D call: TRBD1 (5 bases). This CDR3 has 13 residues. V lost 2 bases and J lost 6, with 11 bases in between. CDR1 is SGHDT, CDR2 YYEEEE, per germline. The CDR3 nucleotides are TGTGCCAGCAGCTTAAGAGCGGGGGATGGCTACACCTTC. As protein: CASSLRAGDGYTF.

The V call is TRBV18, the J call TRBJ1-2; tentatively, D is TRBD1 (5 bases). Germline V gene sequence: CDR1 KGHSH, CDR2 LQKENI. The CDR3 runs to 14 residues. V was clipped by 3 bases and J by 6 bases, with 14 bases between them. The CDR3 coding sequence is TGTGCCAGCTCACCCCGGGACGCCGGGGATGGCTACACCTTC. Translating it yields CASSPRDAGDGYTF.

The rearrangement joins TRBV11-2 to TRBJ2-5, with D hard to call. CDR3 length: 13 amino acids. Germline assignment: CDR1 SGHAT and CDR2 FQNNGV. Trimming shortened V by 3 bases and J by 5 bases, and 10 bases separated the two germline ends. The chain's CDR3 is CASSFPWSETQYF. For the CDR3, the DNA is TGTGCCAGCAGCTTCCCCTGGAGCGAGACCCAGTACTTC.

The chain uses TRBV7-6 and TRBJ2-3; D unresolved. The CDR3 consists of 14 residues. V was trimmed by 1 base and J by 0 bases, leaving 5 bases between them. The germline V gene encodes CDR1 SGHVS and CDR2 FNYEAQ. In DNA form, the CDR3 reads TGTGCCAGCAGCTTAGTGGTTAGCACAGATACGCAGTATTTT. Protein sequence: CASSLVVSTDTQYF.

J is TRBJ2-7 and V is TRBV12-3 or TRBV12-4, with no clear D. The CDR3 is made up of 13 amino acids. Deletions cut 5 bases from V and 4 bases from J, with 12 bases between. The CDR3 DNA reads TGTGCCAGCAGTCCTTCGATCTATTACGAGCAGTACTTC. This sequence encodes CASSPSIYYEQYF.

The chain combines TRBV4-2 with TRBJ2-1, with 8 bases identical to TRBD2. CDR3 length: 16 residues. Unmatched junction bases numbered 13, after V lost 4 bases and J lost 8 bases. The germline CDR1 and CDR2 sequences are LGHNA and YNFKEQ. The CDR3 coding sequence is TGTGCCAGCAGCCGGACCCGGGGGGGCCCCTTCGATGAGCAGTTCTTC. Its translation: CASSRTRGGPFDEQFF.

This chain connects TRBV6-5 to TRBJ1-1; 8 bases are a match to TRBD1. After removal of 5 bases from V and 0 bases from J, the junction contained 5 bases not matched to a gene. The germline V gene encodes CDR1 MNHEY and CDR2 SVGAGI. The CDR3 runs 15 residues. This chain's CDR3 is CASSQGDRMNTEAFF. In DNA, the CDR3 is TGTGCCAGCAGTCAGGGGGACAGGATGAACACTGAAGCTTTCTTT.

The chain combines TRBV6-6 with TRBJ1-6; D remains unclear. CDR1 is MNHNY and CDR2 is SVGAGI in the germline V gene (reference sequence). The CDR3 length is 14 residues. Trimming took 2 bases from V and 7 from J, leaving 9 bases between them. CDR3 amino acids: CASSYVSSNSPLHF. The CDR3 nucleotides are TGTGCCAGCAGTTACGTCTCCTCGAATTCACCCCTCCACTTT.

V usage is TRBV7-9 and J usage is TRBJ2-7; 8 bases agree with TRBD1. Germline CDR1 reads SEHNR; CDR2 reads FQNEAQ (reference sequence). V gave up 10 bases and J gave up 2 bases; unmatched junction bases: 7. This CDR3 has 13 amino acids. CDR3 DNA sequence: TGTGCCACCGCGGGACAGGACACCTACGAGCAGTACTTC. Translating gives CATAGQDTYEQYF.

This clone showed up just once. The chain uses TRBV5-5 and TRBJ2-3, with TRBD2 as a possible D gene (6 bases). The germline V and J ends were trimmed by 1 base and 6 bases, with 12 bases remaining between them. Per the germline V gene, CDR1 is SGHKS and CDR2 is YYEKEE (reference sequence). The CDR3 has 14 amino acids. Written as DNA, the CDR3 is TGTGCCAGCAGCTTGCCTAGCGCCCTTGATACGCAGTATTTT. Its translation: CASSLPSALDTQYF.

The chain employs TRBV5-4 and TRBJ2-5; possible D gene TRBD2, 6 bases. There are 15 residues in the CDR3. V was clipped by 3 bases and J by 5 bases, with 17 bases between them. CDR1 and CDR2 from the germline V gene are SGHNT and YYREEE (reference sequence). CDR3 DNA: TGTGCCAGCAGCTGGGGCGGGGTGCTTGTGGAGACCCAGTACTTC. This gives the protein CASSWGGVLVETQYF.

The chain links TRBV6-2 or TRBV6-3 to TRBJ1-3; no clear D gene. Germline V lookup: CDR1 MNHEY, CDR2 SVGEGT. The CDR3 totals 14 residues. V lost 5 bases and J 1 base, leaving 9 bases between the germline ends. CDR3 DNA: TGTGCCAGCAGTCCCACACGGTCTGGAAACACCATATATTTT. Translation: CASSPTRSGNTIYF.

The chain carries TRBV28 and TRBJ1-5; the D gene is possibly TRBD1 (6 bases). V lost 2 bases and J lost 0, with 11 bases in between. CDR3 length: 16 residues. The germline V gene encodes CDR1 MDHEN and CDR2 SYDVKM. CDR3 sequence (DNA): TGTGCCAGCAGTTTAGGGGGGGCTTTTAGCAATCAGCCCCAGCATTTT. Its translation: CASSLGGAFSNQPQHF.

This clone was observed once. V is TRBV5-1 and J is TRBJ2-2, with D possibly matching TRBD2 (6 bases). This CDR3 is built from 15 residues. Trimming stripped 4 bases from V and 7 bases from J, with 17 bases between. From germline, CDR1 is SGHRS and CDR2 YFSETQ. CDR3 residues: CASSPTSGVNGELFF. The CDR3 DNA sequence: TGCGCCAGCAGCCCGACCTCGGGGGTTAACGGGGAGCTGTTTTTT. Complete variable domain (other parts from reference TRBV5-1 and TRBJ2-2): KAGVTQTPRYLIKTRGQQVTLSCSPISGHRSVSWYQQTPGQGLQFLFEYFSETQRNKGNFPGRFSGRQFSNSRSEMNVSTLELGDSALYLCASSPTSGVNGELFFGEGSRLTVL.

In the case of this clone: A read error may produce the germline difference seen at one junction end. The chain is built from TRBV7-9 and TRBJ2-1; D might be TRBD1 (6 bases). Germline loops: CDR1 SEHNR, CDR2 FQNEAQ (reference sequence). The CDR3 extends over 13 amino acids. The DNA for the CDR3 is TGTGCCAGCAGCTTAGCCTCAAGGGACATCTGGATCTTC. It codes for CASSLASRDIWIF.

The rearrangement joins TRBV28 to TRBJ2-7, with D hard to call. Germline assignment: CDR1 MDHEN and CDR2 SYDVKM. V lost 6 bases and J lost 2, with 8 bases in between. The CDR3 sequence is 12 residues long. DNA of the CDR3: TGTGCCAGCAGCCTTCAGCCCTACGAGCAGTACTTC. Amino acid sequence: CASSLQPYEQYF.

The chain couples TRBV25-1 to TRBJ2-7; no clear D gene. The CDR3 is made up of 16 amino acids. Looked up from germline, CDR1 is MGHDK and CDR2 is SYGVNS. Trimming stripped 2 bases from V and 4 bases from J, with 18 bases between. The CDR3 DNA is TGTGCCAGCAGTGAACGGTCAACCTCTCCCCTATACGAGCAGTACTTC. Translating it yields CASSERSTSPLYEQYF.

This clone occurred once. This chain links TRBV7-9 with TRBJ1-2; D is perhaps TRBD1 (5 bases). The CDR3 has 14 residues. The V end was cut by 8 bases, the J end by 0 bases, with 13 bases between. CDR1 and CDR2 from the germline V gene are SEHNR and FQNEAQ (reference sequence). The CDR3 here is CASRTDSSNYGYTF. DNA for the CDR3: TGTGCCAGCCGAACCGACAGTTCTAACTATGGCTACACCTTC.

The CDR3 here is CASSQDRTSGGLDTGELFF. CDR3 DNA: TGCGCCAGCAGCCAAGATCGGACTAGCGGGGGCCTTGACACCGGGGAGCTGTTTTTT. The rearrangement joins TRBV4-3 to TRBJ2-2; TRBD2 matches at 13 bases. CDR3 length: 19 amino acids. Germline V CDR1 and CDR2: LGHNA, YSLEER. Losses at the gene ends were 0 bases for V and 3 bases for J; bases not matched to a gene: 7.

Worth noting for this clone: This CDR3 is also generated by other DNA sequences in the sample. The chain joins TRBV7-2 to TRBJ2-3, with 12 bases identical to TRBD2. V shed 1 base and J 6 bases; nucleotides not matched to a gene: 2. This CDR3 comprises 15 residues. Germline V lookup: CDR1 SGHTA, CDR2 FQGNSA. The CDR3 DNA sequence: TGTGCCAGCAGCTTAGGGCTAGCGGGGGGGGATACGCAGTATTTT. Its protein is CASSLGLAGGDTQYF.

The chain couples TRBV13 to TRBJ2-2; TRBD2 is a possible D gene (6 bases). V was pared by 4 bases and J by 8 bases, with 14 bases between. The CDR3 is 14 residues long. Germline V lookup: CDR1 PRHDT, CDR2 FYEKMQ (reference sequence). The CDR3 sequence is CASSSRGAGGELFF. The DNA for the CDR3 is TGTGCCAGCAGCTCCCGGGGCGCGGGGGGGGAGCTGTTTTTT.

In nucleotides, the CDR3 is TGCAGCGTTGAAGACTTGGATGAGCAGTTCTTC. It is translated as CSVEDLDEQFF. The chain links TRBV29-1 to TRBJ2-1; D not resolved. V lost 0 bases and J lost 8, with 5 bases in between. The CDR3 covers 11 residues. CDR1 is SQVTM and CDR2 is ANQGSEA in the germline V gene.